The T cell receptor (beta chain) under discussion was sequenced for a study of patients and donors after allogeneic stem cell transplantation. TCRdb re-derived calls from the RT-PCR reads in MiXCR, one entry per CDR3 protein. The data hold some 87,000 distinct CDR3 sequences, with roughly 50% observed a single time. Trimming shortened V by 3 bases and J by 4 bases, and 7 bases separated the two germline ends. The CDR3 contains 12 residues. Germline loops: CDR1 DFQATT, CDR2 SNEGSKA (reference sequence). The sequence was obtained from a human donor who was either an allogeneic HSCT recipient or a stem cell or donor lymphocyte infusion donor (not recorded which). It is not recorded whose cells these are; they may come from a transplant donor. The genes are TRBV20-1 and TRBJ1-5; D perhaps matches TRBD1 (5 bases). Sequencing was carried out using blood, either unsorted or a sorted T cell fraction (not recorded which). The CDR3 DNA sequence: TGCAGTGCTAGTCCAGGGAATCAGCCCCAGCATTTT. Translated, it gives CSASPGNQPQHF.